A selection of T cell receptor beta chains follows, all from one sample in a study of CD8+ T cells in alopecia areata. Measured with immunoSEQ multiplex PCR; TCRdb has only the in-frame clones, and not every one. The sample lists tens of thousands of clones; about three fifths were seen once. Sequenced here: CD8+ T cells sorted from blood, sampled at week 0. These TCRs come from a human donor with alopecia areata. Each CDR3 is given with its conserved first and last residue. Fields, in order: J gene, clone size, V gene, D gene, CDR3 protein, CDR3 DNA. A D gene is named only where the DNA matches it firmly. Size values are once, few and many counts, or a class for expanded clones, and some rows have none.

TRBJ1-2 few TRBV25-1 . CASSESEGVWLSEYGYTF TGTGCCAGCAGTGAATCGGAGGGGGTATGGCTGAGCGAATATGGCTACACCTTC
TRBJ1-1 . TRBV5-6 . CASRAGSGNTEAFF TGTGCCAGCAGAGCAGGGTCAGGGAACACTGAAGCTTTCTTT
TRBJ2-2 once TRBV4-1 TRBD1 CASSPYSRGRGTGELFF TGCGCCAGCAGCCCCTACTCCAGGGGGCGCGGCACCGGGGAGCTGTTTTTT
TRBJ2-7 . TRBV27 TRBD2 CASSLGRESEQYF TGTGCCAGCAGTTTAGGGCGGGAGAGTGAGCAGTACTTC
TRBJ2-7 . TRBV19 . CASSLTAGPPDEQYF TGTGCCAGTAGTTTAACGGCGGGGCCCCCGGACGAGCAGTACTTC
TRBJ2-7 . TRBV29-1 . CSVPTDSYEQYF TGCAGCGTTCCGACAGACTCCTACGAGCAGTACTTC
TRBJ2-2 few TRBV30 . CAWQGQRTGELFF TGTGCCTGGCAGGGACAACGAACCGGGGAGCTGTTTTTT
TRBJ2-5 . TRBV29-1 . CIVAWRGGPQETQYF TGCATCGTCGCATGGCGCGGGGGCCCCCAAGAGACCCAGTACTTC
TRBJ2-7 . TRBV9 TRBD2 CASSVDWREADVTYEQYF TGTGCCAGCAGCGTAGATTGGCGGGAGGCGGACGTAACCTACGAGCAGTACTTC
TRBJ2-6 . TRBV27 . CASSFSGANVLTF TGTGCCAGCAGTTTCTCTGGGGCCAACGTCCTGACTTTC
TRBJ2-1 . TRBV29-1 . CSVEDLTSSYNEQFF TGCAGCGTTGAAGATCTAACGAGCTCCTACAATGAGCAGTTCTTC
TRBJ2-5 few TRBV4-1 . CASSLSVPAGGHETQYF TGCGCCAGCAGCCTCTCAGTCCCTGCAGGGGGGCATGAGACCCAGTACTTC
TRBJ2-5 . TRBV5-1 . CASGGPPYQETQYF TGCGCCAGCGGGGGGCCACCGTACCAAGAGACCCAGTACTTC
TRBJ2-1 . TRBV5-1 TRBD1 CASSLGDRGSYNEQFF TGCGCCAGCAGCTTGGGCGACAGGGGCTCCTACAATGAGCAGTTCTTC
TRBJ1-5 few TRBV25-1 TRBD1 CASSETGSNQPQHF TGTGCCAGCAGTGAGACAGGGAGCAATCAGCCCCAGCATTTT
TRBJ1-2 . TRBV29-1 . CSVDLWEAANYGYTF TGCAGCGTTGATCTCTGGGAGGCTGCTAACTATGGCTACACCTTC